The 28 T cell receptor beta chains presented below share a single source sample, sequenced in a study of identical twins. Each CDR3 protein gets one entry after TCRdb re-called the 5' RACE reads with MiXCR. The table includes approximately 500,000 distinct CDR3 sequences, about 15% detected once. A further study also used this sample, focusing on yellow fever vaccine responses in identical twins.

The sample was CD4+ T cells sorted from blood. These receptors were obtained from a woman aged 18-29 years in good health.

The chain recombines TRBV5-1 with TRBJ2-3; D may match TRBD1 or TRBD2 (5 bases each). There are 15 residues in the CDR3. V was cut by 0 bases and J by 5 bases, with 13 bases left in between. CDR1 SGHRS and CDR2 YFSETQ come from the germline V gene. CDR3 sequence reads: CASSLGTPGRDTQYF. CDR3 DNA sequence: TGCGCCAGCAGCTTGGGGACTCCGGGGCGAGATACGCAGTATTTT.

The rearrangement joins TRBV15 to TRBJ2-7; D remains unclear. In germline, CDR1 is LNHNV, CDR2 YYDKDF (reference sequence). The CDR3 covers 13 residues. V dropped 4 bases and J dropped 6 bases, with 13 bases sitting between them. The CDR3 nucleotides are TGTGCCACCAGCAAAGTAAGGGTCGGCGAGCAGTACGTC. This gives the protein CATSKVRVGEQYV.

The rearrangement joins TRBV2 to TRBJ2-7; 8 bases line up with TRBD1. From germline, CDR1 is SNHLY and CDR2 FYNNEI. CDR3 size: 13 residues. V was pared by 5 bases and J by 7 bases, with 7 bases of the junction left unmatched. The CDR3 nucleotides are TGTGCCAGCAGTCAGGACAGGGTGAGGGAGCAGTACGTC. This translates into CASSQDRVREQYV.

The chain employs TRBV5-5 and TRBJ2-3; the D is unclear. This CDR3 is 17 amino acids long. Trimming took off 2 bases at V and 1 base at J, with 17 bases between the two ends. Germline CDR1 reads SGHKS; CDR2 reads YYEKEE (reference sequence). Here the CDR3 DNA reads TGTGCCAGCAGCTTTGGGGTCAGCTTAGGGCGCACAGATACGCAGTATTTT. Amino acid sequence: CASSFGVSLGRTDTQYF.

This sequence joins TRBV12-3 or TRBV12-4 and TRBJ2-1, with no clear D. The CDR3 runs 16 residues. V lost 3 bases and J 1 base, leaving 13 bases between the germline ends. CDR3 sequence: CASSFAGEGSYNEQFF. The CDR3 region has the DNA TGTGCCAGCAGTTTTGCTGGGGAAGGGTCCTACAATGAGCAGTTCTTC.

The chain links TRBV6-6 to TRBJ1-6, with 7 positions matching TRBD1. V trimming: 8 bases; J trimming: 5 bases; junction bases outside the gene matches: 3. Germline CDR1 and CDR2: MNHNY and SVGAGI (reference sequence). The CDR3 covers 13 residues. The chain's CDR3 is CASWGQNNSPLHF. The CDR3 region has the DNA TGTGCCAGCTGGGGACAGAATAATTCACCCCTCCACTTT.

In this sample, this clonotype turned up a few times. This chain uses TRBV5-1 with TRBJ2-3; D is possibly TRBD2 (5 bases). The CDR3 length is 15 residues. Trimming pared 0 bases from V and 1 base from J, leaving 9 bases between. Germline V gene data show CDR1 as SGHRS and CDR2 as YFSETQ. CDR3 residues: CASSLGGAGTDTQYF. For the CDR3, the DNA is TGCGCCAGCAGCTTGGGGGGAGCGGGCACAGATACGCAGTATTTT.

The chain carries TRBV6-1 and TRBJ2-1; 12 nucleotides agree with TRBD2. Germline values: CDR1 MNHNS, CDR2 SASEGT. J was trimmed by 0 bases and V by 6 bases; bases with no gene match: 9. The CDR3 consists of 18 residues. The CDR3: CASRPGTSGFYSYNEQFF. For the CDR3, the DNA is TGTGCCAGCAGGCCCGGGACTAGCGGGTTTTACTCCTACAATGAGCAGTTCTTC.

This chain joins TRBV20-1 and TRBJ2-3; the match to TRBD2 covers 7 bases. Trimming cost V 8 bases and J 0 bases; bases outside gene matches: 5. CDR3 length equals 13 residues. Germline CDR1 and CDR2: DFQATT and SNEGSKA (reference sequence). The CDR3 DNA is TGCAGTAAACTAGCGAGGAGCACAGATACGCAGTATTTT. Translation: CSKLARSTDTQYF.

There are a few counts of this clonotype. The chain links TRBV12-3 or TRBV12-4 to TRBJ1-5; TRBD1 matches at 7 bases. The CDR3 length is 17 residues. V shed 2 bases and J 4 bases; nucleotides not matched to a gene: 11. The CDR3 loop is CASSLYRGKAINQPQHF. DNA for the CDR3: TGTGCCAGCAGTTTATACAGGGGAAAGGCGATAAATCAGCCCCAGCATTTT.

The V and J genes are TRBV12-3 or TRBV12-4 and TRBJ2-7; TRBD2 matches 10 bases. The junction had 8 bases not matched to a gene; V was cut back by 6 bases and J by 0 bases. CDR3 size: 16 residues. The chain's CDR3 is CASSSGTSEHSYEQYF. The CDR3 DNA reads TGTGCCAGCAGCTCCGGGACTAGCGAACACTCCTACGAGCAGTACTTC.

This clonotype has just a few counts. The V call is TRBV20-1, the J call TRBJ2-5; TRBD2 might be the D (6 bases). V shed 6 bases and J shed 5 bases, with 16 bases lying between them. The V gene's germline CDR1 is DFQATT and CDR2 SNEGSKA (reference sequence). The CDR3 is made up of 13 amino acids. CDR3 in amino acids: CSAETGTRETQYF. CDR3 nucleotide sequence: TGCAGTGCCGAGACCGGGACTCGCGAGACCCAGTACTTC.

This clonotype was observed a single time. J is TRBJ2-2 and V is TRBV14; 7 bases map to TRBD1. The ends lost 5 bases at V and 5 bases at J; junction bases unmatched: 14. Germline V lookup: CDR1 SGHDN, CDR2 FVKESK. The CDR3 is made up of 17 amino acids. The CDR3 spells CASSGGWGQTGTGELFF. For the CDR3, the DNA is TGTGCCAGCAGCGGAGGTTGGGGACAGACGGGTACCGGGGAGCTGTTTTTT.

This clonotype was found many times. The chain has TRBV20-1 and TRBJ2-7, with a tentative D call TRBD2 (6 bases). Germline assignment: CDR1 DFQATT and CDR2 SNEGSKA (reference sequence). This CDR3 comprises 13 residues. The V end was cut by 1 base, the J end by 2 bases, with 9 bases between. The CDR3 loop reads CSARGDFPYEQYF. DNA for the CDR3: TGCAGTGCTAGAGGGGACTTTCCCTACGAGCAGTACTTC.

The chain couples TRBV5-5 to TRBJ2-1, with D perhaps TRBD2 (5 bases). The CDR3 has 16 residues. From germline, CDR1 is SGHKS and CDR2 YYEKEE (reference sequence). V lost 0 bases to trimming and J lost 1 base, with 11 bases between them. The CDR3 DNA reads TGTGCCAGCAGCTTGGACCTAGCTCGGTCCTACAATGAGCAGTTCTTC. The encoded protein is CASSLDLARSYNEQFF.

The table lists this clonotype with many counts. J is TRBJ2-5 and V is TRBV4-1; the D is unclear. CDR1 is MGHRA and CDR2 is YSYEKL in the germline V gene. This CDR3 is 16 amino acids long. Deletions cut 0 bases from V and 2 bases from J, with 13 bases between. Written as DNA, the CDR3 is TGCGCCAGCAGCCAAGAATTCCGGTTTGGGCAAGAGACCCAGTACTTC. Its protein product is CASSQEFRFGQETQYF.

This clonotype was recorded a few times. The CDR3 loop reads CASKTSYGYTF. The CDR3 DNA follows: TGTGCCAGTAAGACGTCGTATGGCTACACCTTC. The chain is built from TRBV19 and TRBJ1-2, with D hard to call. Germline V gene lookup returns CDR1 LNHDA and CDR2 SQIVND (reference sequence). Trimming cost V 7 bases and J 5 bases, with 8 bases left between them. The CDR3 runs 11 residues.

Only a few counts were recorded for this clonotype. The V call is TRBV5-1, the J call TRBJ1-1; D may be TRBD1 (6 bases). V lost 0 bases and J 0 bases, leaving 9 bases between the germline ends. This CDR3 contains 15 residues. Germline V lookup: CDR1 SGHRS, CDR2 YFSETQ. The CDR3 region has the DNA TGCGCCAGCAGCTTGGGGGCAGGGGTGAACACTGAAGCTTTCTTT. It yields the protein CASSLGAGVNTEAFF.

V usage is TRBV12-3 or TRBV12-4 and J usage is TRBJ1-3; D is undetermined. CDR3 length: 15 residues. Trimming removed 6 bases at V and 0 bases at J, with 12 bases between. The DNA of the CDR3 is TGTGCCAGCAGACGTGGGTCGGTCTCTGGAAACACCATATATTTT. Protein product: CASRRGSVSGNTIYF.

This clonotype was seen only a few times. The chain links TRBV6-1 to TRBJ2-2, with a weak D call TRBD2 (6 bases). Germline CDR1 and CDR2: MNHNS and SASEGT. The length of the CDR3 is 16 residues. V was pared by 1 base and J by 2 bases, with 11 bases between. The CDR3 DNA reads TGTGCCAGCAGTGAAGGGGCTAGCGTAAACACCGGGGAGCTGTTTTTT. This translates into CASSEGASVNTGELFF.

The V and J genes are TRBV10-3 and TRBJ1-2, with TRBD1 as a possible D gene (6 bases). The CDR3 covers 14 residues. V lost 9 bases to trimming and J lost 2 bases, with 16 bases between them. Germline CDR1 ENHRY, CDR2 SYGVKD. CDR3 sequence: CAIGDRRSNYGYTF. CDR3 sequence (DNA): TGTGCCATTGGCGACAGGCGGTCGAACTATGGCTACACCTTC.

This clonotype was found a few times. One end of the junction fails to match germline, which may point to a read error. The rearrangement links TRBV2 to TRBJ2-5, with a weak D call TRBD2 (6 bases). Germline CDR1 and CDR2: SNHLY and FYNNEI. CDR3 length: 11 amino acids. CDR3 amino acids: CASTGRWLNCF. The CDR3 DNA is TGTGCCAGCACCGGGAGATGGCTGAACTGTTTC.

This clonotype was counted between two and nine times. This chain joins TRBV28 and TRBJ1-5; no firm D call. This CDR3 region has 12 residues. Germline V gives CDR1 MDHEN, CDR2 SYDVKM. V was clipped by 6 bases and J by 5 bases, with 8 bases between them. The CDR3 nucleotides are TGTGCCAGCAGGACCGTCCATCAGCCCCAGCATTTT. Protein product: CASRTVHQPQHF.

This clonotype was seen a handful of times. J is TRBJ2-5 and V is TRBV5-1; the match to TRBD2 covers 8 bases. J lost 0 bases, V lost 5 bases, and 0 bases had no gene match. The CDR3 has 13 residues. Germline V gene lookup returns CDR1 SGHRS and CDR2 YFSETQ. The CDR3 protein is CASRAGDQETQYF. The CDR3 bases are TGCGCCAGCAGAGCGGGGGACCAAGAGACCCAGTACTTC.

This clonotype was found a few times. The chain joins TRBV15 to TRBJ2-3; D is unresolved. The V gene's germline CDR1 is LNHNV and CDR2 YYDKDF (reference sequence). The V end lost 5 bases, the J end lost 0 bases, and 12 bases lay between the germline ends. The CDR3 runs to 15 residues. The CDR3 sequence is CATSAERGSTDTQYF. CDR3 coding DNA: TGTGCCACCAGCGCAGAACGTGGGAGCACAGATACGCAGTATTTT.

The CDR3 region has the DNA TGCGCCAGCAGCTCACAGGGGGCCAGCACCGGGGAGCTGTTTTTT. This sequence encodes CASSSQGASTGELFF. J is TRBJ2-2 and V is TRBV5-1; 9 bases agree with TRBD1. Germline lookup yields CDR1 SGHRS and CDR2 YFSETQ. This CDR3 has 15 amino acids. Germline trimming cut 3 bases from V and 4 bases from J; bases unmatched to any gene: 4.

This rearrangement joins TRBV25-1 to TRBJ2-3, with TRBD2 identical over 16 bases. CDR3 length: 19 amino acids. Germline V gene sequence: CDR1 MGHDK, CDR2 SYGVNS. The junction had 18 bases not matched to a gene; V was cut back by 4 bases and J by 11 bases. CDR3 sequence reads: CASSGPPTRGLAGGLEQYF. For the CDR3, the DNA is TGTGCCAGCAGTGGGCCGCCCACCAGGGGACTAGCGGGGGGGCTTGAGCAGTATTTT.

The chain employs TRBV5-6 and TRBJ2-7; D unresolved. The V end lost 2 bases, the J end lost 0 bases, and 9 bases lay between the germline ends. In germline, CDR1 is SGHDT, CDR2 YYEEEE. The CDR3 runs 14 residues. The CDR3 reads CASSFLQRSYEQYF. CDR3 bases: TGTGCCAGCAGCTTCCTCCAACGCTCCTACGAGCAGTACTTC.